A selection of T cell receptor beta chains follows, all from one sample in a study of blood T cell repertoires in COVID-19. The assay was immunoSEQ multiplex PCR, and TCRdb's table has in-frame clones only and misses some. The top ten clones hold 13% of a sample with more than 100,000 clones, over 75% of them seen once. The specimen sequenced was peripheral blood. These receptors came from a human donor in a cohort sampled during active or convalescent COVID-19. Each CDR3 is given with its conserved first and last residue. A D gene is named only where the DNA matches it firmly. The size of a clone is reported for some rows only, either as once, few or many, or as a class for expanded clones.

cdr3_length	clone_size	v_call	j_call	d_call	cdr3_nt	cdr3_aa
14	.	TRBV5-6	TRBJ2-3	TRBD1	TGTGCCAGCAGCCCGGACAGGGTAGTAGATACGCAGTATTTT	CASSPDRVVDTQYF
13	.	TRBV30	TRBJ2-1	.	TGTGCCTGGAGTGTTGCGGGGGCGGATGAGCAGTTCTTC	CAWSVAGADEQFF
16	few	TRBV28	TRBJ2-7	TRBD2	TGTGCCAGCAGTCCCTCCCTAGCGGGGGGACGATACGAGCAGTACTTC	CASSPSLAGGRYEQYF
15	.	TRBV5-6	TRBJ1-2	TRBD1	TGTGCCAGCAGCACCTACGGACAGGGGCCTTATGGCTACACCTTC	CASSTYGQGPYGYTF
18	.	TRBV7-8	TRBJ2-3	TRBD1	TGTGCCAGCAGGTCCAGGGGGCTGGATTTTCTGGGCACAGATACGCAGTATTTT	CASRSRGLDFLGTDTQYF
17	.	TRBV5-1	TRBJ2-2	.	TGCGCCAGCAGCCCCACCTGGACAGATACCTTGACCGGGGAGCTGTTTTTT	CASSPTWTDTLTGELFF
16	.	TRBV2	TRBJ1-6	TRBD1	TGTGCCAGCAGGCGTTTCCGACAGGGGGAGAATTCACCCCTCCACTTT	CASRRFRQGENSPLHF
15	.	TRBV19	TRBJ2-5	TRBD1	TGTGCCAGTAGTATCCGACAGGGGGAGTGGGAGACCCAGTACTTC	CASSIRQGEWETQYF
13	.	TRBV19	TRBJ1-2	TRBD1	TGTGCCAGTAGGCCGACAGGGATCTATGGCTACACCTTC	CASRPTGIYGYTF
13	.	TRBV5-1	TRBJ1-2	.	TGCGCCAGCAGCCTCGACAGGCACCTGGGCTACACCTTC	CASSLDRHLGYTF
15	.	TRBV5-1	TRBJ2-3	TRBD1	TGCGCCAGCAGCTTCGGACAGGAAAGCACAGATACGCAGTATTTT	CASSFGQESTDTQYF
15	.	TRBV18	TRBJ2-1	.	TGTGCCAGCTCACGTCTAGGGGGAGACTACAATGAGCAGTTCTTC	CASSRLGGDYNEQFF
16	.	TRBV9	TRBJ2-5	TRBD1	TGTGCCAGCAGCGTAGATACAGGGGGCTATGGTGAGACCCAGTACTTC	CASSVDTGGYGETQYF
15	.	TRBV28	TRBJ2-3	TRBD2	TGTGCCAGCAGGGGACTAGCGGGGGGTCCAGATACGCAGTATTTT	CASRGLAGGPDTQYF
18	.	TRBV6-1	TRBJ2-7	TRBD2	TGTGCCAGCAGTGGCGCCTTCCTACCGGGGGGGAGCTCCTACGAGCAGTACTTC	CASSGAFLPGGSSYEQYF
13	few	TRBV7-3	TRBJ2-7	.	TGTGCCAGCAGCTTAAGCGGGGACTACGAGCAGTACTTC	CASSLSGDYEQYF
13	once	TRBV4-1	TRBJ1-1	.	TGCGCCAGCAGCCAAGGCGGGAGACGGGAAGCTTTCTTT	CASSQGGRREAFF
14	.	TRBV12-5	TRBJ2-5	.	TGTGCTAGTGGTTCCCCCGGGTTAAGTGAGACCCAGTACTTC	CASGSPGLSETQYF
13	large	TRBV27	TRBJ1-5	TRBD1	TGTGCCAGCGGCTGGACAGGCGGGCGGCCCCAGCATTTT	CASGWTGGRPQHF
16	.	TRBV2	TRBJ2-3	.	TGTGCCAGCAGTGAAGCGCTCCAGGGCCCCACAGATACGCAGTATTTT	CASSEALQGPTDTQYF
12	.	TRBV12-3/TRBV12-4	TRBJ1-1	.	TGTGCCAGCAGTTTACAGGGCCCTGAAGCTTTCTTT	CASSLQGPEAFF
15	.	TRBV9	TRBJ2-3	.	TGTGCCAGCAGCGTAGGAGGCGGTGGGAGGGATACGCAGTATTTT	CASSVGGGGRDTQYF
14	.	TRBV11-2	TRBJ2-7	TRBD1	TGTGCCAGCAGCCTCCGGACAGGGGGCAACGAGCAGTACTTC	CASSLRTGGNEQYF
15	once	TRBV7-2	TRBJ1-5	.	TGTGCCAGCAGCCCAACGGTGCAGGGCCGGTCGGCCCAGCATTTT	CASSPTVQGRSAQHF
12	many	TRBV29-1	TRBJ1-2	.	TGCAGCGTTGTACTACTCGACTATGGCTACACCTTC	CSVVLLDYGYTF
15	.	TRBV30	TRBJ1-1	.	TGTGCCTGGAGTGTACGGGGTCGCATGAACACTGAAGCTTTCTTT	CAWSVRGRMNTEAFF
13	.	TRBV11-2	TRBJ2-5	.	TGTGCCAGCAGCTTTGGACAACAAGAGACCCAGTACTTC	CASSFGQQETQYF
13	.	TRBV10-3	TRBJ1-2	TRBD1	TGTGCCATCAGGGAAGGACAGGGCGGCGGCTACACCTTC	CAIREGQGGGYTF
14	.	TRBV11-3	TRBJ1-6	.	TGTGCCAGCAGCTTAGGGAGGGGTAATTCACCCCTCCACTTT	CASSLGRGNSPLHF
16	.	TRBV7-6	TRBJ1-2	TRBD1	TGTGCCAGCAGCGGCGGACAGGGTAGAGGCCCCCATGGCTACACCTTC	CASSGGQGRGPHGYTF
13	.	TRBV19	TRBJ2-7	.	TGTGCCAGTAGCTTCGTTCACAGCAGCGAGCAGTACTTC	CASSFVHSSEQYF
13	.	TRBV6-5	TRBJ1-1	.	TGTGCCAGCAGTTACTCCTTCGGCCGAGGGGCTTTCTTT	CASSYSFGRGAFF
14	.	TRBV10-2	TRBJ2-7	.	TGCGCCAGCCAGAAGCAGGATCTCGTTTACGAGCAGTACTTC	CASQKQDLVYEQYF
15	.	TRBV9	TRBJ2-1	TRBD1	TGTGCCAGCAGCGTAGGCGGCAGGGGGCACAATGAGCAGTTCTTC	CASSVGGRGHNEQFF
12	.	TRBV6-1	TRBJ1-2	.	TGTGCCAGCAGTGAAGTTGGAGGCGGCTACACCTTC	CASSEVGGGYTF
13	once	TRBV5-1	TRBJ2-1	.	TGCGCCAGCAGCTTTAGAATGTACAATGAGCAGTTCTTC	CASSFRMYNEQFF
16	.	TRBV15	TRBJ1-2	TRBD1	TGTGCCACCAGCCTCGGGACAGGGTCTGGAGTAATTGGCTACACCTTC	CATSLGTGSGVIGYTF
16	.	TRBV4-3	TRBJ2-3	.	TGCGCCAGCAGCCAAGAATTAGCGAGGGCCACAGATACGCAGTATTTT	CASSQELARATDTQYF
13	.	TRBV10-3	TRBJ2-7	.	TGTGCCATCAGTGAGTCTCCGGGCTACGAGCAGTACTTC	CAISESPGYEQYF
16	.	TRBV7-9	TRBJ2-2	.	TGTGCCAGCAGCTGGACCGGGACACAGGACACCGGGGAGCTGTTTTTT	CASSWTGTQDTGELFF
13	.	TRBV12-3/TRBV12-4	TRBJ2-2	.	TGTGCCACCCTCGGGGCGAACACCGGGGAGCTGTTTTTT	CATLGANTGELFF